Listed below are T cell receptor beta chains from one sample, sequenced in a study of TIL therapy for anti-PD-1-resistant metastatic lung cancer. Using immunoSEQ multiplex PCR, the repertoire was profiled, and TCRdb retains in-frame clones only, with some absent. The sample contains about 60,000 clones, about nine tenths of which appear only once. This specimen was blood, taken at baseline. All receptors derive from a person between 30 and 79 years old with non-small cell lung cancer. Both conserved end residues are part of each CDR3. Each record gives: clone size, V gene, J gene, D gene, CDR3 DNA, CDR3 protein. A D gene is named only where the DNA matches it firmly. Size is omitted from some rows. Given values are once, few, many or a class for expanded clones.

once	TRBV2	TRBJ1-5	TRBD1	TGTGCCAGCAGTGATTCCAGGGGGCTTCAGCCCCAGCATTTT	CASSDSRGLQPQHF
NA	TRBV2	TRBJ1-5	TRBD1	TGTGCCAGCAGTCCGGACAGGGTTAATCAGCCCCAGCATTTT	CASSPDRVNQPQHF
NA	TRBV6-6	TRBJ1-2	NA	TGTGCCAGCAGTTACAATGGGGGCGCGCGTTCTGGCTACACCTTC	CASSYNGGARSGYTF
NA	TRBV10-3	TRBJ1-2	TRBD1	TGTGCCATCAGTGACGAAGGGGGCGTTAACTATGGCTACACCTTC	CAISDEGGVNYGYTF
few	TRBV11-2	TRBJ2-7	NA	TGTGCCAGCAGCTTAGGGACCTACGAGCAGTACTTC	CASSLGTYEQYF
NA	TRBV12-5	TRBJ1-6	NA	TGTGCTAGTGGTTTGGTACTGGGGGTTAATTCACCCCTCCACTTT	CASGLVLGVNSPLHF
NA	TRBV11-2	TRBJ2-3	TRBD2	TGTGCCAGCAGCCTACTGCGGGGGGCTCACAGCACAGATACGCAGTATTTT	CASSLLRGAHSTDTQYF
NA	TRBV20-1	TRBJ1-3	NA	TGCAGTGCTAACCAGGGAAACACCATATATTTT	CSANQGNTIYF
NA	TRBV19	TRBJ1-1	NA	TGTGCCAGTAGTATCGACATAGGAGGTCCTGAAGCTTTCTTT	CASSIDIGGPEAFF
few	TRBV6-5	TRBJ1-2	NA	TGTGCCGCGATTAGGAACAGCCCCAACTATGGCTACACCTTC	CAAIRNSPNYGYTF
few	TRBV2	TRBJ1-5	NA	TGTGCCAGCAGTGCGGGGGGCTCGGGCAATCAGCCCCAGCATTTT	CASSAGGSGNQPQHF
NA	TRBV6-5	TRBJ2-2	NA	TGTGCCAGCAGTCGGACGGGCACCACCGGGGAGCTGTTTTTT	CASSRTGTTGELFF
NA	TRBV5-4	TRBJ2-2	NA	TGTGCCAGCAGCTTGGACAGGGTAAAGGGCGGGGAGCTGTTTTTT	CASSLDRVKGGELFF
NA	TRBV3-1/TRBV3-2	TRBJ2-3	NA	TGTGCCAGCAGCCAAGATCAGGGGGGGGAAACAGATACGCAGTATTTT	CASSQDQGGETDTQYF
NA	TRBV30	TRBJ2-7	NA	TGTGCCTGGCGGGACCCTATTAGATACGAGCAGTACTTC	CAWRDPIRYEQYF
NA	TRBV6-2/TRBV6-3	TRBJ1-6	TRBD1	TGTGCCAGCAGTTACCCAACGGACAGGAGCTCCTATAATTCACCCCTCCACTTT	CASSYPTDRSSYNSPLHF
NA	TRBV19	TRBJ1-6	NA	TGTGCCAGTAGTTCCGGCTTCTTTCGGGGGGGTAATTCACCCCTCCACTTT	CASSSGFFRGGNSPLHF
NA	TRBV28	TRBJ2-7	NA	TGTGCCAGCAGTCCCATCTACGAGCAGTACTTC	CASSPIYEQYF
NA	TRBV19	TRBJ2-7	NA	TGTGCCAGTAGTATCGCCGGGTACGAGCAGTACTTC	CASSIAGYEQYF
NA	TRBV3-1/TRBV3-2	TRBJ2-3	NA	TGTGCCAGCAGCCCCGACTATAGCGGATACACAGATACGCAGTATTTT	CASSPDYSGYTDTQYF
NA	TRBV20-1	TRBJ1-1	NA	TGCAGTGCTAGTTGGGGGGGTACTGAAGCTTTCTTT	CSASWGGTEAFF
NA	TRBV19	TRBJ2-1	NA	TGTGCCAGTCGGACGATGGGAAAAGGACTCTTAGGGGATGAGCAGTTCTTC	CASRTMGKGLLGDEQFF
NA	TRBV25-1	TRBJ1-3	TRBD1	TGTGCCAGCAGTAGGACAGGGAGCGGAAACACCATATATTTT	CASSRTGSGNTIYF
few	TRBV5-1	TRBJ1-3	NA	TGCGCCAGCAGCCCGAGCGGGGGCTCTGGAAACACCATATATTTT	CASSPSGGSGNTIYF
once	TRBV3-1/TRBV3-2	TRBJ1-1	NA	TGTGCCAGCAGCCAAGCGAACACTGAAGCTTTCTTT	CASSQANTEAFF
NA	TRBV28	TRBJ1-5	NA	TGTGCCAGCAGTTCTCACGGGCCTGATAGCAATCAGCCCCAGCATTTT	CASSSHGPDSNQPQHF
NA	TRBV7-2	TRBJ2-3	NA	TGTGCCAGCAGCCCAGGATTTTCAACAGATACGCAGTATTTT	CASSPGFSTDTQYF
NA	TRBV5-1	TRBJ2-5	NA	TGCGCCAGCACGGAGGGGAGAGAGACCCAGTACTTC	CASTEGRETQYF
once	TRBV7-6	TRBJ2-2	TRBD2	TGTGCCAGCAGCATATTCTCAGCGGGGCTGAACACCGGGGAGCTGTTTTTT	CASSIFSAGLNTGELFF
few	TRBV7-9	TRBJ2-2	TRBD1	TGTGCCAGCAGCTGGGACAGCACCGGGGAGCTGTTTTTT	CASSWDSTGELFF
NA	TRBV28	TRBJ1-2	TRBD1	TGTGCCAGCAGCCGAGGACAGGGGGGTGGCTACACCTTC	CASSRGQGGGYTF
NA	TRBV5-1	TRBJ2-7	TRBD1	TGCGCCAGCAGCTTGGAGGGACAGGGGGCTTACGAGCAGTACTTC	CASSLEGQGAYEQYF
NA	TRBV6-5	TRBJ1-2	TRBD1	TGTGCCAGCAGGGGACAGGGCCAGGACTATGGCTACACCTTC	CASRGQGQDYGYTF
NA	TRBV7-6	TRBJ2-1	TRBD2	TGTGCCAGCAGCTTGACGCGCGCGGGGGGTTCCTACAATGAGCAGTTCTTC	CASSLTRAGGSYNEQFF
NA	TRBV30	TRBJ1-2	TRBD1	TGTGCCTGGAGTGTTTCCACAGGGGGATCGGATGGCTACACCTTC	CAWSVSTGGSDGYTF
NA	TRBV21-1	TRBJ1-4	NA	TGTGCCAGTCCCTACCACAGGGTGGGGAGGGAAAAACTGTTTTTT	CASPYHRVGREKLFF